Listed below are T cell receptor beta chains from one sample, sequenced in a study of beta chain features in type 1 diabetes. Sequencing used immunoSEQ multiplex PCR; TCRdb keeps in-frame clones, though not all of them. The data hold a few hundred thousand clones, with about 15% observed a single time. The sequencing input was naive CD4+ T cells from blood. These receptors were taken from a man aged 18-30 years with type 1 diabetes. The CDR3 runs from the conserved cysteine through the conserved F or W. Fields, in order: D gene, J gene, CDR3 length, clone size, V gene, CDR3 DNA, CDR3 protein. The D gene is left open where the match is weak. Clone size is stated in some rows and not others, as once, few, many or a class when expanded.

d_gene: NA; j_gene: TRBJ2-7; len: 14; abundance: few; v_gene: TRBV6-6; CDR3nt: TGTGCCAGCAGCGACCGCGGTTTTACCTACGAGCAGTACTTC; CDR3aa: CASSDRGFTYEQYF
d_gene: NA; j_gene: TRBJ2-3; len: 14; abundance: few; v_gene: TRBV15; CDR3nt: TGTGCCACCAGCAGAGAAATTAGTGTGGATACGCAGTATTTT; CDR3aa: CATSREISVDTQYF
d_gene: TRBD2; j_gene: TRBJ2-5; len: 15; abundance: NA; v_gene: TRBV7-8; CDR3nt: TGTGCCAGCAGCCTCCGTGGACTAGCGGGGTGGGCCCAGTACTTC; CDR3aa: CASSLRGLAGWAQYF
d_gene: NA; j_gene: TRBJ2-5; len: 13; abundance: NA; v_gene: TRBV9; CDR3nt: TGTGCCAGCAGCGTAGCTCCTACCGAGACCCAGTACTTC; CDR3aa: CASSVAPTETQYF
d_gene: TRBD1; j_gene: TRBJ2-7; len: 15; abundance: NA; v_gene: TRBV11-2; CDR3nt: TGTGCCAGCAGCTCCCCCAACATCGGACAGGGGGTGCAGTACTTC; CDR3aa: CASSSPNIGQGVQYF
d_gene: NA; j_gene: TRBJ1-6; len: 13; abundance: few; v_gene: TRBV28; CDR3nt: TGTGCCAGCAGTTCCCGTTATAATTCACCCCTCCACTTT; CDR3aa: CASSSRYNSPLHF
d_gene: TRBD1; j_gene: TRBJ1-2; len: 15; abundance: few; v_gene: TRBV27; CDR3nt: TGTGCCAGCAGTATTCAGGGGGCGCCGGCTGGTGGCTACACCTTC; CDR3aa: CASSIQGAPAGGYTF
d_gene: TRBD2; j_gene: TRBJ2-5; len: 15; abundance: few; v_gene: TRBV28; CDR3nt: TGTGCCAGCAGTTTGCCTAGCGGGAGACGGCAGACCCAGTACTTC; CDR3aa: CASSLPSGRRQTQYF
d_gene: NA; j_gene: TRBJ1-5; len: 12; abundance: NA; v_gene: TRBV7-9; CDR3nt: TGTGCCAGCAGCTTGGCGGGGTCGCCCCAGCATTTT; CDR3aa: CASSLAGSPQHF
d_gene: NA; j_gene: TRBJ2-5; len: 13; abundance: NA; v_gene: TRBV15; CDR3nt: TGTGCCACCCGCGGAGCAGGCCTGGAGACCCAGTACTTC; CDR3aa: CATRGAGLETQYF
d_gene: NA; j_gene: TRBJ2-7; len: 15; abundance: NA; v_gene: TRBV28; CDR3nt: TGTGCCAGCAGAAGGAATAACAGGGAATCCTACGAGCAGTACTTC; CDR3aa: CASRRNNRESYEQYF
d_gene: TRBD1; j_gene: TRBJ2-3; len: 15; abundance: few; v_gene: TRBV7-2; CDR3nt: TGTGCCAGCAGCCCCCGGGACAGGGTCACAGATACGCAGTATTTT; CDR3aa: CASSPRDRVTDTQYF
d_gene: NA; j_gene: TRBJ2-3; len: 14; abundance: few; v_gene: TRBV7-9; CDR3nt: TGTGCCAGCAGCCCAAGCGGGAGCACAGATACGCAGTATTTT; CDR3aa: CASSPSGSTDTQYF
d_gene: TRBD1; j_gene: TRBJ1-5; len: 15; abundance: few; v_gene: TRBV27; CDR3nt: TGTGCCAGCAGCCGGACAGGGAATGGCAATCAGCCCCAGCATTTT; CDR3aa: CASSRTGNGNQPQHF
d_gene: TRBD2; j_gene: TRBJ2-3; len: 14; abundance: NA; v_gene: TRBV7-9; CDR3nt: TGTGCCAGCAAGGGACTAGGCGGCACAGATACGCAGTATTTT; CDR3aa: CASKGLGGTDTQYF
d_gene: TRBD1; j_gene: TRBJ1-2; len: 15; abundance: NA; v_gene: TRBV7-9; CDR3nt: TGTGCCAGCAGCTCCCGGGACAGCGGGAGCTATGGCTACACCTTC; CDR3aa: CASSSRDSGSYGYTF
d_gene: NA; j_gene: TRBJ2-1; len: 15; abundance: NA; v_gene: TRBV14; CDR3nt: TGTGCCAGCAGCCAAGTCCGGACAGTATACAATGAGCAGTTCTTC; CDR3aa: CASSQVRTVYNEQFF
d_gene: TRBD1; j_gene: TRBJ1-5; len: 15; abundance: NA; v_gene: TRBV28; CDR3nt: TGTGCCAGCAGCCATCCAGGGGGCGGGAATCAGCCCCAGCATTTT; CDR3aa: CASSHPGGGNQPQHF
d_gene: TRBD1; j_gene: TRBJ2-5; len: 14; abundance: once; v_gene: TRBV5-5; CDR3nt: TGTGCCAGCAGCCGGGACAGAGCCCAAGAGACCCAGTACTTC; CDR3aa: CASSRDRAQETQYF
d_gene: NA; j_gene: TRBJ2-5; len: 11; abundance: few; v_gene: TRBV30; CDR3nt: TGTGCCTGGAGTGTATCGGAGACCCAGTACTTC; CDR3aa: CAWSVSETQYF
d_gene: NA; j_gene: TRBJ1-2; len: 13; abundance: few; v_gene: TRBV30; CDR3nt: TGTGCCTGGAGTATACGAAATCGGGGAGGCTACACCTTC; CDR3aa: CAWSIRNRGGYTF
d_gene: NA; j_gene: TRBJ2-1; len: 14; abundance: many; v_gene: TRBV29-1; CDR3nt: TGCAGCGTTGCCTCGAGACACAGGTACAATGAGCAGTTCTTC; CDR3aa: CSVASRHRYNEQFF
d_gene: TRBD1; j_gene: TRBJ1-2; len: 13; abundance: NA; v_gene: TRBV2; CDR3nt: TGTGCCAGCACTCGAGAGGACAGGGTTGGCTACACCTTC; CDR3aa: CASTREDRVGYTF
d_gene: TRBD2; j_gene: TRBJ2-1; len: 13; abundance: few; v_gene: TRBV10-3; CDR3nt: TGTGCCGTCCCGGGGGGGCAGGGCAATGAGCAGTTCTTC; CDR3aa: CAVPGGQGNEQFF
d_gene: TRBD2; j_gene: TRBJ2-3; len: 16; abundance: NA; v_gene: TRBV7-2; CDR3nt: TGTGCCAGCAGCTTAGTTCCAGCGGGGATTCCAGATACGCAGTATTTT; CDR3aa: CASSLVPAGIPDTQYF
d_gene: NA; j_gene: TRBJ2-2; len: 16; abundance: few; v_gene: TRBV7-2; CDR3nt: TGTGCCAGCAGCTCACTAGGAGGAGGAGGTACCGGGGAGCTGTTTTTT; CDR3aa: CASSSLGGGGTGELFF
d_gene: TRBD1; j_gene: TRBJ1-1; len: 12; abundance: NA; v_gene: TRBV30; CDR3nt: TGTGCCTGGAGAGAAGGACAGGGTGAAGCTTTCTTT; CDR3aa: CAWREGQGEAFF
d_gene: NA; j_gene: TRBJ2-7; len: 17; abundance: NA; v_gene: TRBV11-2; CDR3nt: TGTGCCAGCAGCACGAGCCAGGGTTTCCCCCCATCCTACGAGCAGTACTTC; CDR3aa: CASSTSQGFPPSYEQYF
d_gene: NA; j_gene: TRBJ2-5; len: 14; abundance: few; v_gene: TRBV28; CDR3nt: TGTGCCAGCAGCCCCGGACAGATCCAAGAGACCCAGTACTTC; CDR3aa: CASSPGQIQETQYF
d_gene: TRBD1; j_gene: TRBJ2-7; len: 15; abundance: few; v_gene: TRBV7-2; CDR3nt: TGTGCCAGCAGCTTAACCAGGACAGGGGACTACGAGCAGTACTTC; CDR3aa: CASSLTRTGDYEQYF
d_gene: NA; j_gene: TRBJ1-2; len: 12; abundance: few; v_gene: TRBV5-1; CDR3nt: TGCGCCAGCAGCTCTACGGACTATGGCTACACCTTC; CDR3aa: CASSSTDYGYTF
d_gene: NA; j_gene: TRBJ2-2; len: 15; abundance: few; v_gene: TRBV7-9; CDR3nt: TGTGCCAGCAGACAACAGGCCCCGCGGACCGGGGAGCTGTTTTTT; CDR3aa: CASRQQAPRTGELFF
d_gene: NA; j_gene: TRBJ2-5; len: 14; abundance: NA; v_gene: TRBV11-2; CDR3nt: TGTGCCAGCAGCTTAAGGACACCAGGAGAGACCCAGTACTTC; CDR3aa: CASSLRTPGETQYF
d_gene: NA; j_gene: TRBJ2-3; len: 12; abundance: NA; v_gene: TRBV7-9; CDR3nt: TGTGCCAGCAGCCTCCACGGTCGAACGCAGTATTTT; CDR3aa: CASSLHGRTQYF
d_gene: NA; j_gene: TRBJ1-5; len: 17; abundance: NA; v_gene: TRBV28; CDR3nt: TGTGCCAGCAGTTTAGGGGCCGGGGACATCTGGAATCAGCCCCAGCATTTT; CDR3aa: CASSLGAGDIWNQPQHF
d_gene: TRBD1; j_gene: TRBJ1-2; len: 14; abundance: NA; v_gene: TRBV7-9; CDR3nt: TGTGCCAGCAGCCGAGACAGGGGGAGTGCTGGCTACACCTTC; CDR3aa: CASSRDRGSAGYTF
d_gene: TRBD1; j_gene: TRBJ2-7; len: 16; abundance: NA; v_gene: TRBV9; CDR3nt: TGTGCCAGCAGCGTAGCGCCAGGACAGGGAATTTACGAGCAGTACTTC; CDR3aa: CASSVAPGQGIYEQYF
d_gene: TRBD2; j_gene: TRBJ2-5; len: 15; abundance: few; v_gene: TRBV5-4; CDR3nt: TGTGCCAGCAGCTCTGGGACTAGCGGACAAGAGACCCAGTACTTC; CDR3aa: CASSSGTSGQETQYF
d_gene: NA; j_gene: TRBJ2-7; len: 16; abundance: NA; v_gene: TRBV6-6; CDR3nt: TGTGCCAGCAGTTACTCGGACTCAAGGGCAGCCCCCGAGCAGTACTTC; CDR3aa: CASSYSDSRAAPEQYF
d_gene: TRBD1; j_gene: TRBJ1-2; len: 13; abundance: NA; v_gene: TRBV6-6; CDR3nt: TGTGCCAGCAGTTACTACAGGGGGCAAGGCTACACCTTC; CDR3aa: CASSYYRGQGYTF
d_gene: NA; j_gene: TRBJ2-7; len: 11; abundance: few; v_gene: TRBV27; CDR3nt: TGTGCCAGCAGTTCCAGGGTCGAGCAGTACTTC; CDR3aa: CASSSRVEQYF
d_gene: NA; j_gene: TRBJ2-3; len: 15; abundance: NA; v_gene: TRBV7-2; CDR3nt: TGTGCCAGCAGCTTGGACACGGGTTTCATAGATACGCAGTATTTT; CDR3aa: CASSLDTGFIDTQYF
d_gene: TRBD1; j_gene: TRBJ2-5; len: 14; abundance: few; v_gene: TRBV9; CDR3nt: TGTGCCAGCACGTGGACAGGGGGCCTGGAGACCCAGTACTTC; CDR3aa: CASTWTGGLETQYF
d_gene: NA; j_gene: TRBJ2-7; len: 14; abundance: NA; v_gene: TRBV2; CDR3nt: TGTGCCACAAAGGCCTACAGGGCGTCCTACGAGCAGTACTTC; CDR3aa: CATKAYRASYEQYF
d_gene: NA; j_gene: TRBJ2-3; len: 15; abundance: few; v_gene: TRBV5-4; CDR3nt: TGTGCCAGCAGCCCCGCCCCTACTAGCACAGATACGCAGTATTTT; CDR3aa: CASSPAPTSTDTQYF
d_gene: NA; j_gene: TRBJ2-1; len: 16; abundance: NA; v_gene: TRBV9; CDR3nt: TGTGCCAGCAGCGGACATGGGCGGGCCATACCCAATGAGCAGTTCTTC; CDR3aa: CASSGHGRAIPNEQFF
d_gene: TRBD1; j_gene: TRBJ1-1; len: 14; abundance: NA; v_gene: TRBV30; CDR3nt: TGTGCCTGGAGTATACAGGGGATGAACACTGAAGCTTTCTTT; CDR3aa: CAWSIQGMNTEAFF
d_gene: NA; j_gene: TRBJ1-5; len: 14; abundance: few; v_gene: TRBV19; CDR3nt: TGTGCCAGTAGCCGAACTGGAGGAGATCAGCCCCAGCATTTT; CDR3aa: CASSRTGGDQPQHF
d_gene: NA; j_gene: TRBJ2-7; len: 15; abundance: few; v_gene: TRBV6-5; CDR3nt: TGTGCCAGCAGTTACGGAGGCCTCCTCATTTACGAGCAGTACTTC; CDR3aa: CASSYGGLLIYEQYF
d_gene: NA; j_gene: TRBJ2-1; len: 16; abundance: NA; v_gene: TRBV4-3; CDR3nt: TGCGCCAGCAGCCAACCTGGACAGAGCTCCTACAATGAGCAGTTCTTC; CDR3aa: CASSQPGQSSYNEQFF
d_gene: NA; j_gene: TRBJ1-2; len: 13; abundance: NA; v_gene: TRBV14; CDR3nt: TGTGCCAGCAGCCCTGACAGCTACTATGGCTACACCTTC; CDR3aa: CASSPDSYYGYTF
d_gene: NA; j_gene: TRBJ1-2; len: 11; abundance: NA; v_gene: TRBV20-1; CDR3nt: TGCAGTGCTCGGGGGGGCCATGGCTACACCTTC; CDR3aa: CSARGGHGYTF
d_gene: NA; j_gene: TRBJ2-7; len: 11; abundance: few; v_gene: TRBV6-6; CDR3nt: TGTGCCAGCAGTTCAATCTACGAGCAGTACTTC; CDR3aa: CASSSIYEQYF
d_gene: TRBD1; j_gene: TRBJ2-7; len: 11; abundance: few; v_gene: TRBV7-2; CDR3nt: TGTGCCAGCAGCTCCGACAGGGGGCAGTACTTC; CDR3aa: CASSSDRGQYF
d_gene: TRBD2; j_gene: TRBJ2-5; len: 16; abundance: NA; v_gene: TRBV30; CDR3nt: TGTGCCTGGAGTGTAACTCCTAGCGGGAGGGCGGAGACCCAGTACTTC; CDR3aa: CAWSVTPSGRAETQYF